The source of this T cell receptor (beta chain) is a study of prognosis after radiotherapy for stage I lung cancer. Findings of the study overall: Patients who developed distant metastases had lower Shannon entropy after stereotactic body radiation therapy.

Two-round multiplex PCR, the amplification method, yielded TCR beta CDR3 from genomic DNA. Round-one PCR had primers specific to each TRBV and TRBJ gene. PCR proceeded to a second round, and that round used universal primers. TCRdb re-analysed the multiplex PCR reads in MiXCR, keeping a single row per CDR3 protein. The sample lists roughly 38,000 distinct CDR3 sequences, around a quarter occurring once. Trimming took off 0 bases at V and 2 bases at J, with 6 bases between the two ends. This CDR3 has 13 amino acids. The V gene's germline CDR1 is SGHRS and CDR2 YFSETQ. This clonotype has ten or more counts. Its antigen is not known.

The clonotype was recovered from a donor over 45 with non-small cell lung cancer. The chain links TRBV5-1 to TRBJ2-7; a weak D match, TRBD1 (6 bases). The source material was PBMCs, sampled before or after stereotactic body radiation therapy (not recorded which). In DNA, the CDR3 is TGCGCCAGCAGCTTGGACAGGGCCTACGAGCAGTACTTC. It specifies CASSLDRAYEQYF.